This T cell receptor beta chain was sequenced in a study of T cell repertoires in cytomegalovirus infection. Study-wide background: Through public TCR beta signatures, both CMV infection and matching HLA type were indicated. General study points: It was HLA-C-restricted CMV-specific TCR beta clonotypes that dominated the response ex vivo.

After removal of 4 bases from V and 8 bases from J, the junction contained 7 bases not matched to a gene. CDR3 length: 15 residues. CDR1 SGHRS and CDR2 YFSETQ come from the germline V gene. On this clonotype itself: Its antigen remains unknown.

TCRdb analysed the reads with MiXCR anew, one entry per CDR3 protein. The table includes 150,000 to 200,000 distinct CDR3 sequences, approximately 15% detected once. This clonotype originated in a human donor in good health (CMV status not recorded). Some clones in this sample may be carry-over from other donors' samples. The V and J genes are TRBV5-1 and TRBJ2-1; 12 bases are a match to TRBD1. The sample was PBMCs. The CDR3 sequence: CASSPTGQGAYEQFF. The CDR3 DNA sequence: TGCGCCAGCAGCCCAACGGGACAGGGGGCTTATGAGCAGTTCTTC. The full variable domain, rest sourced from reference TRBV5-1 and TRBJ2-1, is KAGVTQTPRYLIKTRGQQVTLSCSPISGHRSVSWYQQTPGQGLQFLFEYFSETQRNKGNFPGRFSGRQFSNSRSEMNVSTLELGDSALYLCASSPTGQGAYEQFFGPGTRLTVL.